This entry concerns a single TCR beta chain. Its antigen is unidentified. This record comes from a study of cytomegalovirus exposure and HLA in healthy donors. Both 60 Vbeta primers and 13 Jbeta primers went into the PCR. This table comes from immunoSEQ multiplex PCR, and its TCRdb copy is limited to in-frame clones, with some not included. The repertoire holds under 250,000 clones, with over 75% as singletons. The CDR3 has 15 residues. The germline V gene encodes CDR1 SNHLY and CDR2 FYNNEI. Trimming took 6 bases from V and 7 from J; bases not matched to a gene: 12. Study-wide findings and caveats: Per a later analysis, 18,000 or so TCR beta sequences showed association with HLA alleles at 0.05 false discovery rate. The productive fraction for most TCR beta V segments was about 90% or about 30% in an earlier analysis. In presence/absence analyses, roughly uniform sequencing depth across donors was assumed. Owing to their indistinguishability, certain V segments, notably TRBV6-2 and TRBV6-3, were excluded.

Sequenced: PBMCs. This receptor was identified in a woman in her forties or fifties in good health and CMV-seronegative. This sequence joins TRBV2 and TRBJ2-1; 7 positions agree with TRBD1. CDR3 protein: CASSLQGSQINEQFF. DNA of the CDR3: TGTGCCAGCAGCTTACAGGGGAGTCAGATAAATGAGCAGTTCTTC.